What follows are 22 T cell receptor beta chains derived from one specimen sequenced in a study of cytomegalovirus exposure and HLA in healthy donors. Sequencing used immunoSEQ multiplex PCR; TCRdb keeps in-frame clones, though not all of them. The table shows 150,000 to 200,000 clones, with roughly 83% occurring only once. The sequenced sample was PBMCs. These receptors were taken from a man under 40 in good health and CMV-seropositive.

This clone was counted between two and nine times. Within the sample, other DNA sequences also encode this same CDR3. The chain combines TRBV30 with TRBJ1-5; possible D gene TRBD1, 6 bases. CDR3 size: 13 residues. Trimming removed 0 bases at V and 5 bases at J, with 8 bases between. Germline CDR1 is GTSNPN and CDR2 is SVGIG (reference sequence). The CDR3 reads CAWSVAGDQPQHF. In DNA form, the CDR3 reads TGTGCCTGGAGTGTAGCAGGGGATCAGCCCCAGCATTTT.

This clone was observed a few times. The V gene is TRBV4-1, the J gene TRBJ2-2; D remains ambiguous. The germline gives CDR1 MGHRA, CDR2 YSYEKL. V lost 4 bases and J lost 6, with 18 bases in between. The CDR3 sequence is 16 residues long. For the CDR3, the DNA is TGCGCCAGCAGCCCCCGACCCCCCCCAGGTGCCGGGGAGCTGTTTTTT. Encoded protein: CASSPRPPPGAGELFF.

The chain joins TRBV7-3 to TRBJ2-1; 9 positions agree with TRBD2. Looked up from germline, CDR1 is SGHTA and CDR2 is FQGTGA. The CDR3 spans 15 residues. After removal of 5 bases from V and 4 bases from J, the junction contained 6 bases not matched to a gene. CDR3 nucleotide sequence: TGTGCCAGCAGCCCCCTAGCGGGGAGTTACAATGAGCAGTTCTTC. The encoded protein is CASSPLAGSYNEQFF.

This chain uses TRBV27 with TRBJ2-7, with D perhaps TRBD1 (5 bases). CDR1 is MNHEY, CDR2 SMNVEV, per germline (reference sequence). The CDR3 length is 15 residues. Deletions cut 3 bases from V and 0 bases from J, with 12 bases between. The CDR3: CASSLGREGSYEQYF. The CDR3 region has the DNA TGTGCCAGCAGTTTGGGCAGGGAAGGCTCCTACGAGCAGTACTTC.

The chain has TRBV27 and TRBJ2-2, with D possibly being TRBD2 (5 bases). Trimming shortened V by 5 bases and J by 4 bases, and 17 bases separated the two germline ends. CDR1 MNHEY and CDR2 SMNVEV come from the germline V gene (reference sequence). CDR3 length: 16 residues. The CDR3 region has the DNA TGTGCCAGCAGTCCCTTCCTGGGGAGAGGCACCGGGGAGCTGTTTTTT. Protein sequence: CASSPFLGRGTGELFF.

The chain couples TRBV5-8 to TRBJ1-1, with D possibly being TRBD1 (5 bases). The CDR3 contains 16 residues. Germline loops: CDR1 SGHTS, CDR2 YDEGEE. Trimming took off 1 base at V and 1 base at J, with 14 bases between the two ends. The CDR3 DNA follows: TGTGCCAGCAGCTTGTGGGGCGGGACGGCGAACACTGAAGCTTTCTTT. This translates into CASSLWGGTANTEAFF.

The genes are TRBV28 and TRBJ2-1; tentative D call: TRBD2 (5 bases). This CDR3 comprises 14 residues. The V gene lost 8 bases and the J gene lost 1 base, with 12 bases spanning the gap. Germline V gene data show CDR1 as MDHEN and CDR2 as SYDVKM. The CDR3 loop reads CASRKLVSYNEQFF. The CDR3 DNA follows: TGTGCCAGCCGGAAACTAGTTTCCTACAATGAGCAGTTCTTC. The full variable domain, its missing parts supplied by reference TRBV28 and TRBJ2-1, is DVKVTQSSRYLVKRTGEKVFLECVQDMDHENMFWYRQDPGLGLRLIYFSYDVKMKEKGDIPEGYSVSREKKERFSLILESASTNQTSMYLCASRKLVSYNEQFFGPGTRLTVL.

The V gene is TRBV7-2, the J gene TRBJ2-3, with D uncertain. This CDR3 has 14 residues. V was shortened by 5 bases and J by 4 bases, with 13 bases between the two germline ends. Germline V CDR1 and CDR2: SGHTA, FQGNSA. The CDR3 region has the DNA TGTGCCAGCAGCCGTACTGGAGTGGCAGATACGCAGTATTTT. As protein: CASSRTGVADTQYF.

The genes are TRBV6-5 and TRBJ1-2; D gene ambiguous. Between the trimmed V and J ends, which lost 2 bases and 4 bases, there was a span of 14 bases. This CDR3 has 15 residues. Germline loops: CDR1 MNHEY, CDR2 SVGAGI. The CDR3 loop reads CASSYGGEGPYGYTF. For the CDR3, the DNA is TGTGCCAGCAGTTACGGCGGGGAGGGTCCCTATGGCTACACCTTC.

This clone was detected a few times. The same CDR3 arises from other DNA sequences in this sample as well. The V call is TRBV7-9, the J call TRBJ1-2; 10 bases line up with TRBD1. The CDR3 totals 14 residues. Trimming took 5 bases from V and 3 from J; bases not matched to a gene: 3. Germline values: CDR1 SEHNR, CDR2 FQNEAQ (reference sequence). Here the CDR3 reads CASSRQGADYGYTF. CDR3 bases: TGTGCCAGCAGCCGACAGGGGGCGGACTATGGCTACACCTTC.

This chain uses TRBV7-9 with TRBJ2-3; no clear D. The germline V and J ends were trimmed by 5 bases and 4 bases, with 4 bases remaining between them. Germline CDR1 reads SEHNR; CDR2 reads FQNEAQ (reference sequence). This CDR3 has 11 residues. The CDR3 DNA sequence: TGTGCCAGCAGCCTATCAGATACGCAGTATTTT. It translates to CASSLSDTQYF. The whole variable domain, filled in from reference TRBV7-9 and TRBJ2-3, reads DTGVSQNPRHKITKRGQNVTFRCDPISEHNRLYWYRQTLGQGPEFLTYFQNEAQLEKSRLLSDRFSAERPKGSFSTLEIQRTEQGDSAMYLCASSLSDTQYFGPGTRLTVL.

This chain links TRBV5-6 with TRBJ2-3; a weak D match, TRBD2 (5 bases). V dropped 10 bases and J dropped 4 bases, with 22 bases sitting between them. The CDR3 length is 15 residues. Germline V CDR1 and CDR2: SGHDT, YYEEEE. This CDR3 reads CAFGPYGREADTQYF. CDR3 sequence (DNA): TGTGCCTTCGGACCGTATGGGAGAGAAGCAGATACGCAGTATTTT.

The CDR3 DNA is TGCGCCAGCAGCCAAGATCTTTACTCTGGAAACACCATATATTTT. It yields the protein CASSQDLYSGNTIYF. The V and J genes are TRBV4-3 and TRBJ1-3, with unresolved D. This CDR3 is 15 amino acids long. V was pared by 0 bases and J by 0 bases, with 6 bases between. Germline values: CDR1 LGHNA, CDR2 YSLEER.

This clone came up many times. The gene calls are TRBV18 and TRBJ1-4; D is uncertain. V was shortened by 0 bases and J by 8 bases, with 13 bases between the two germline ends. This CDR3 has 15 amino acids. Germline V lookup: CDR1 KGHSH, CDR2 LQKENI. Here the CDR3 reads CASSPPAEQKEKLFF. CDR3 in DNA: TGTGCCAGCTCACCACCGGCCGAACAGAAGGAAAAACTGTTTTTT.

The chain carries TRBV7-9 and TRBJ2-3; 13 bases are a match to TRBD2. There are 19 residues in the CDR3. Germline assignment: CDR1 SEHNR and CDR2 FQNEAQ (reference sequence). V shed 1 base and J 4 bases; nucleotides not matched to a gene: 11. CDR3 loop: CASSLGRLAGGVRADTQYF. CDR3 nucleotides: TGTGCCAGCAGCTTAGGACGACTAGCGGGAGGAGTCAGGGCAGATACGCAGTATTTT. Using reference TRBV7-9 and TRBJ2-3 for the parts outside the CDR3, the full variable domain is DTGVSQNPRHKITKRGQNVTFRCDPISEHNRLYWYRQTLGQGPEFLTYFQNEAQLEKSRLLSDRFSAERPKGSFSTLEIQRTEQGDSAMYLCASSLGRLAGGVRADTQYFGPGTRLTVL.

V and J are TRBV11-3 and TRBJ2-1; D unclear. The CDR3 spans 13 residues. V lost 3 bases and J 4 bases, leaving 7 bases between the germline ends. Germline CDR1 SGHNT, CDR2 YENEEA. In nucleotides, the CDR3 is TGTGCCAGCAGCTTCGGTTGGTACAATGAGCAGTTCTTC. Translated, it gives CASSFGWYNEQFF.

The V gene is TRBV9, the J gene TRBJ1-2, with a tentative D call TRBD1 (5 bases). This CDR3 is 17 amino acids long. Germline CDR1 SGDLS, CDR2 YYNGEE. With 0 bases removed from V and 8 bases from J, the gap between germline ends came to 23 bases. The CDR3 region has the DNA TGTGCCAGCAGCGTAGTAGTTGCGGGGTTGGGGCCTGGAGGCTACACCTTC. Residues: CASSVVVAGLGPGGYTF.

The chain joins TRBV7-8 to TRBJ1-1; D gene uncertain. Looked up from germline, CDR1 is SGHVS and CDR2 is FQNEAQ. Trimming cost V 3 bases and J 6 bases, with 8 bases left between them. The CDR3 has 12 residues. DNA for the CDR3: TGTGCCAGCAGCTTGAGGTGGGCTGAAGCTTTCTTT. Translation gives CASSLRWAEAFF.

V usage is TRBV14 and J usage is TRBJ2-3, with D perhaps TRBD1 (6 bases). CDR3 length equals 14 residues. CDR1 and CDR2 (germline): SGHDN, FVKESK. V was pared by 1 base and J by 3 bases, with 8 bases between. Written as DNA, the CDR3 is TGTGCCAGCAGCCAAGGGACAGCTACAGATACGCAGTATTTT. It encodes CASSQGTATDTQYF.

This chain links TRBV5-1 with TRBJ1-1; 10 bases agree with TRBD1. The V and J ends lost 0 bases and 7 bases, in that order; junction bases with no gene match: 6. Germline V gives CDR1 SGHRS, CDR2 YFSETQ. The CDR3 has 15 amino acids. The DNA of the CDR3 is TGCGCCAGCAGCTTGGTCGGGACAGGGGCCAGTGAAGCTTTCTTT. It encodes CASSLVGTGASEAFF.

The chain couples TRBV29-1 to TRBJ2-5, with a possible D match to TRBD1 (6 bases). The CDR3 runs 12 residues. The germline V gene encodes CDR1 SQVTM and CDR2 ANQGSEA. The V end was cut by 7 bases, the J end by 0 bases, with 9 bases between. In DNA form, the CDR3 reads TGCAGCGCCAGGACAGACCAAGAGACCCAGTACTTC. It codes for CSARTDQETQYF.

The chain couples TRBV15 to TRBJ2-1; the match to TRBD2 covers 8 bases. The V gene's germline CDR1 is LNHNV and CDR2 YYDKDF (reference sequence). The CDR3 spans 13 residues. V gave up 0 bases and J gave up 13 bases; unmatched junction bases: 5. The chain's CDR3 is CATSRDPREAQFF. CDR3 DNA: TGTGCCACCAGCAGAGATCCGCGGGAGGCCCAGTTCTTC.